A single sample gave rise to the 21 T cell receptor beta chains below, sequenced in a study of cytomegalovirus exposure and HLA in healthy donors. It was with 60 Vbeta and 13 Jbeta primers that the PCR ran. Sequenced by immunoSEQ multiplex PCR; TCRdb stores in-frame clones only, minus some. Of around 150,000 clones listed, around 90% are singletons. Source material: PBMCs. Receptors were obtained from a woman aged 40 to 55 in good health and CMV-seronegative.

This clone was observed a single time. The chain joins TRBV5-1 to TRBJ2-5; D perhaps matches TRBD2 (6 bases). Germline V gives CDR1 SGHRS, CDR2 YFSETQ. The CDR3 totals 18 residues. Trimming pared 0 bases from V and 5 bases from J, leaving 23 bases between. DNA for the CDR3: TGCGCCAGCAGCTTGGTTTGGAGGCCGGGACTGGGGCTGGAGACCCAGTACTTC. It specifies CASSLVWRPGLGLETQYF.

For this clone: The CDR3 ends on some other residue instead of the conserved phenylalanine or tryptophan, so this is likely a read error. Because the CDR3's place on the DNA is in doubt, the DNA is left out and the CDR3 is given as listed by TCRdb. The V call is TRBV4-2, the J call TRBJ2-3; the table's D call, TRBD2, has no DNA check behind it. The CDR3 sequence runs 10 residues, both termini included. Per germline, CDR1 LGHNA and CDR2 YNFKEQ. CDR3 sequence: CASSQGNSSI.

The chain is built from TRBV10-3 and TRBJ1-1; D perhaps matches TRBD1 (6 bases). The length of the CDR3 is 14 residues. CDR1 and CDR2 from the germline V gene are ENHRY and SYGVKD. V was trimmed by 3 bases and J by 9 bases, leaving 17 bases between them. The CDR3 is CAISDSTQRGKAFF. CDR3 coding DNA: TGTGCCATCAGTGATTCGACGCAGAGGGGGAAAGCTTTCTTT.

The J gene is TRBJ2-4, the V gene TRBV5-1; TRBD2 might be the D (5 bases). CDR1 SGHRS and CDR2 YFSETQ come from the germline V gene. With 0 bases removed from V and 8 bases from J, the gap between germline ends came to 12 bases. The CDR3 consists of 14 residues. CDR3: CASSLGAEADIQYF. The CDR3 region has the DNA TGCGCCAGCAGCTTGGGAGCGGAGGCGGACATTCAGTACTTC.

V gene TRBV6-1 combines with J gene TRBJ1-5, with D possibly being TRBD1 (6 bases). This CDR3 spans 14 amino acids. V lost 7 bases to trimming and J lost 5 bases, with 15 bases between them. The V gene's germline CDR1 is MNHNS and CDR2 SASEGT. The CDR3 DNA sequence: TGTGCCAGCACCAAAACAGGGTGGGATCAGCCCCAGCATTTT. Translating gives CASTKTGWDQPQHF.

The table lists this clone with a count of one. This chain connects TRBV4-1 to TRBJ2-3; TRBD1 matches at 9 bases. The CDR3 is made up of 17 amino acids. V gave up 0 bases and J gave up 1 base; unmatched junction bases: 5. Germline values: CDR1 MGHRA, CDR2 YSYEKL. The CDR3 spells CASSQERTGEGTDTQYF. The CDR3 DNA sequence: TGCGCCAGCAGCCAAGAGCGGACAGGGGAAGGCACAGATACGCAGTATTTT.

The chain employs TRBV13 and TRBJ2-1, with D hard to call. V shed 5 bases and J shed 1 base, with 21 bases lying between them. This CDR3 spans 18 amino acids. Germline CDR1 reads PRHDT; CDR2 reads FYEKMQ (reference sequence). CDR3 amino acids: CASSANPGSAKSYNEQFF. In nucleotides, the CDR3 is TGTGCCAGCAGCGCGAACCCGGGTTCGGCAAAATCCTACAATGAGCAGTTCTTC.

The chain employs TRBV7-8 and TRBJ2-7; 9 bases match TRBD1. The CDR3 is 16 amino acids. CDR1 SGHVS and CDR2 FQNEAQ come from the germline V gene. V was clipped by 5 bases and J by 2 bases; unmatched bases: 10. CDR3 coding DNA: TGTGCCAGCAGCGACCGGACAGGGGTTAACACCTACGAGCAGTACTTC. This sequence encodes CASSDRTGVNTYEQYF. Supplemented by reference TRBV7-8 and TRBJ2-7, the full variable domain reads GAGVSQSPRYKVAKRGQDVALRCDPISGHVSLFWYQQALGQGPEFLTYFQNEAQLDKSGLPSDRFFAERPEGSVSTLKIQRTQQEDSAVYLCASSDRTGVNTYEQYFGPGTRLTVT.

This rearrangement joins TRBV4-2 to TRBJ2-5; no reliable D call. The V gene's germline CDR1 is LGHNA and CDR2 YNFKEQ. Trimming pared 1 base from V and 5 bases from J, leaving 5 bases between. CDR3 length: 12 residues. This CDR3 is CASSQVMETQYF. Here the CDR3 DNA reads TGTGCCAGCAGCCAAGTTATGGAGACCCAGTACTTC.

This chain connects TRBV6-5 to TRBJ2-5; perhaps TRBD2 as D (5 bases). This CDR3 contains 16 residues. The V end was cut by 0 bases, the J end by 2 bases, with 13 bases between. The germline V gene has CDR1 MNHEY and CDR2 SVGAGI. Here the CDR3 reads CASSYSPERGQETQYF. The CDR3 DNA is TGTGCCAGCAGTTACTCCCCCGAAAGAGGGCAAGAGACCCAGTACTTC.

With respect to this clone: Other DNA sequences in this specimen translate into the identical CDR3. V gene TRBV4-3 combines with J gene TRBJ1-5; a weak D match, TRBD1 (6 bases). Germline V gives CDR1 LGHNA, CDR2 YSLEER. CDR3 length: 16 residues. With 0 bases removed from V and 5 bases from J, the gap between germline ends came to 14 bases. The CDR3 DNA reads TGCGCCAGCAGCCAAGATAGGAGGGGGGGAGATCAGCCCCAGCATTTT. Translated: CASSQDRRGGDQPQHF.

This clone was observed a few times. The chain is built from TRBV7-9 and TRBJ1-1, with D maybe TRBD1 (5 bases). CDR1 and CDR2 (germline): SEHNR, FQNEAQ (reference sequence). The CDR3 runs to 13 residues. V was pared by 1 base and J by 4 bases, with 7 bases between. CDR3 region: CASSLEGLTEAFF. CDR3 sequence (DNA): TGTGCCAGCAGCTTAGAGGGACTCACTGAAGCTTTCTTT. Full variable domain (rest looked up from reference TRBV7-9 and TRBJ1-1): DTGVSQNPRHKITKRGQNVTFRCDPISEHNRLYWYRQTLGQGPEFLTYFQNEAQLEKSRLLSDRFSAERPKGSFSTLEIQRTEQGDSAMYLCASSLEGLTEAFFGQGTRLTVV.

This chain joins TRBV30 and TRBJ2-3; D is perhaps TRBD1 (6 bases). CDR1 and CDR2 from the germline V gene are GTSNPN and SVGIG (reference sequence). This CDR3 comprises 14 residues. The V end was cut by 5 bases, the J end by 1 base, with 13 bases between. In DNA form, the CDR3 reads TGTGCCTGGGAGGACAGAGGAGGCACAGATACGCAGTATTTT. Protein sequence: CAWEDRGGTDTQYF.

The chain couples TRBV6-6 to TRBJ1-5, with unresolved D. The CDR3 loop spans 13 amino acids. With 0 bases removed from V and 6 bases from J, the gap between germline ends came to 6 bases. Germline lookup yields CDR1 MNHNY and CDR2 SVGAGI (reference sequence). The CDR3 loop reads CASSYSDTQPQHF. In nucleotides, the CDR3 is TGTGCCAGCAGTTACTCCGACACTCAGCCCCAGCATTTT.

This clone has only a few counts. V and J are TRBV10-3 and TRBJ1-4; 11 bases are a match to TRBD1. Germline CDR1 is ENHRY and CDR2 is SYGVKD. J gave up 7 bases and V 10 bases, and 8 bases lay outside the gene matches. The CDR3 consists of 14 residues. CDR3 sequence reads: CATRPGQGGEKLFF. The DNA for the CDR3 is TGTGCCACTCGACCGGGACAGGGGGGTGAAAAACTGTTTTTT.

This clone has only one observation. The chain has TRBV19 and TRBJ2-1; TRBD1 matches 7 bases. V trimming: 7 bases; J trimming: 1 base; junction bases outside the gene matches: 4. Per the germline V gene, CDR1 is LNHDA and CDR2 is SQIVND (reference sequence). This CDR3 is 14 amino acids long. This CDR3 reads CASTPDRSYNEQFF. CDR3 DNA sequence: TGTGCCAGTACCCCGGACAGGTCCTACAATGAGCAGTTCTTC. Full variable domain (rest looked up from reference TRBV19 and TRBJ2-1): DGGITQSPKYLFRKEGQNVTLSCEQNLNHDAMYWYRQDPGQGLRLIYYSQIVNDFQKGDIAEGYSVSREKKESFPLTVTSAQKNPTAFYLCASTPDRSYNEQFFGPGTRLTVL.

The chain combines TRBV9 with TRBJ2-3; TRBD1 is a possible D gene (6 bases). Germline CDR1 is SGDLS and CDR2 is YYNGEE. The CDR3 has 15 residues. The V end lost 0 bases, the J end lost 6 bases, and 14 bases lay between the germline ends. CDR3 DNA: TGTGCCAGCAGCGTAGAGGGGGTCCTCCTGGATACGCAGTATTTT. This codes for CASSVEGVLLDTQYF.

The CDR3 protein is CAISESGKGGNQPQHF. The CDR3 DNA reads TGTGCCATCAGTGAGTCGGGAAAAGGGGGCAATCAGCCCCAGCATTTT. This rearrangement joins TRBV10-3 to TRBJ1-5; possible D gene TRBD1, 5 bases. Deletions cut 0 bases from V and 2 bases from J, with 11 bases between. Germline V lookup: CDR1 ENHRY, CDR2 SYGVKD. The CDR3 totals 16 residues.

This clone was recorded once. V gene TRBV18 combines with J gene TRBJ1-3, with D tentatively TRBD1 (6 bases). The V and J ends lost 2 bases and 1 base respectively, with 24 bases between them. Germline assignment: CDR1 KGHSH and CDR2 LQKENI. This CDR3 spans 20 amino acids. The CDR3 DNA sequence: TGTGCCAGCTCACCAGTTGGACAGAACCTCAGGGGCGTTTCTGGAAACACCATATATTTT. Translating it yields CASSPVGQNLRGVSGNTIYF.

The chain recombines TRBV7-8 with TRBJ1-1, with D possibly being TRBD1 (5 bases). The length of the CDR3 is 14 residues. CDR1 is SGHVS and CDR2 is FQNEAQ in the germline V gene. The V gene lost 5 bases and the J gene lost 1 base, with 11 bases spanning the gap. CDR3 residues: CASSTLTGNTEAFF. In nucleotides, the CDR3 is TGTGCCAGCAGCACCCTCACAGGGAACACTGAAGCTTTCTTT.

The rearrangement uses TRBV5-6 and TRBJ2-7; TRBD2 might be the D (6 bases). Per the germline V gene, CDR1 is SGHDT and CDR2 is YYEEEE. This CDR3 region has 15 residues. The V end lost 3 bases, the J end lost 4 bases, and 17 bases lay between the germline ends. CDR3 protein: CASSSPAGLIYEQYF. CDR3 DNA sequence: TGTGCCAGCAGCTCCCCCGCGGGACTTATATACGAGCAGTACTTC.